This T cell receptor (beta chain) was captured in a study of T cells in localized non-small cell lung cancer. Overall study findings and caveats: Researchers found a median about 53 of the top 100 tumor clones in adjacent lung. Maximal T cell clonality occurred in uninvolved adjacent lung, with tumor ranking below it. Among blood samples, higher T cell density accompanied longer overall survival.

As regards this clone: The antigen remains undetermined.

This CDR3 comprises 15 residues. Per germline, CDR1 MNHEY and CDR2 SMNVEV (reference sequence). Deletions cut 6 bases from V and 0 bases from J, with 13 bases between. The data were produced by immunoSEQ multiplex PCR, yet TCRdb's version contains in-frame clones alone and is incomplete. Altogether over 8,500 clones are present, about 92% being singletons, with the ten largest covering around 7.5%. Specimen: peripheral blood, collected before any cancer treatment. The TCR comes from a woman aged 35-75 years with stage I squamous cell lung carcinoma. The rearrangement uses TRBV27 and TRBJ2-3; tentative D call: TRBD1 (5 bases). The CDR3 DNA reads as TGTGCCAGCAGCCCTAATGGGGCTAGCACAGATACGCAGTATTTT. Translating gives CASSPNGASTDTQYF.